This TCR beta chain was recorded in a study of human T cells and chemical hapten exposure. The CDR3 contains 14 residues. V was clipped by 2 bases and J by 5 bases, with 11 bases between them. Study-wide points: Clustering by CDR3 similarity yielded significantly more large clusters from expanded TCRs than controls.

TCRdb processed the RACE reads anew with MiXCR; each CDR3 protein has one entry. Of roughly 48,000 distinct CDR3 sequences in the sample, approximately 9.9% were seen once. The time point here: patch test 1, 2 weeks after DPC sensitization. The sample's treatment: therapeutic diphenylcyclopropenone sensitization with weekly scalp DPC. Extraction yielded total RNA from whole blood (unfractionated). Blood draws came before every patch-test application. About this clonotype: Its antigen is as yet unknown.

This TCR derives from a woman aged 40-49 years with alopecia areata. Some clones in this sample may be carry-over from other donors' samples. This chain links TRBV23-1 with TRBJ2-3; unclear D gene. TRBV23-1 is reported as an ORF; its role is uncertain. The sequenced sample was whole blood, obtained in connection with sensitization to the hapten diphenylcyclopropenone (DPC). Here the CDR3 DNA reads TGCGCCAGCAGTCAACGGGCGTGCATAGATACGCAGTATTTT. Translation gives CASSQRACIDTQYF.